The subject of this entry is one T cell receptor (beta chain). Clones were read by immunoSEQ multiplex PCR, and TCRdb kept only the in-frame ones, dropping some. The sample carries just under 150,000 clones, about 86% recorded once. This record belongs to a study of radiation and T cells in renal cell carcinoma. Time point of the sample: blood 4 weeks post-SBRT, at nephrectomy. Treatment of the sample: 15 Gy SBRT to primary tumor, nephrectomy 4 weeks later. Trimming took off 3 bases at V and 5 bases at J, with 11 bases between the two ends. Germline V CDR1 and CDR2: GTSNPN, SVGIG (reference sequence). The CDR3 is made up of 12 amino acids.

The source material was blood, sampled from a patient whose treatment included radiotherapy and nephrectomy. The chain combines TRBV30 with TRBJ2-7; D possibly corresponds to TRBD1 (5 bases). The sequence was collected from a woman between 45 and 60 years old with renal cell carcinoma. CDR3 coding DNA: TGTGCCTGGAGCCTACCAGGGAACGAGCAGTACTTC. It translates to CAWSLPGNEQYF.